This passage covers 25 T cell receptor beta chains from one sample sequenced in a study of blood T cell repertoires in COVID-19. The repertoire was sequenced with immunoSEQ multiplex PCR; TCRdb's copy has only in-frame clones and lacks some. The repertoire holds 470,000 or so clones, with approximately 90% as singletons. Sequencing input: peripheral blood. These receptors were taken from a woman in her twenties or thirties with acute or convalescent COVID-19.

The CDR3: CASTPGELAGTGELFF. Here the CDR3 DNA reads TGTGCCAGCACGCCAGGGGAGCTAGCGGGGACCGGGGAGCTGTTTTTT. J is TRBJ2-2 and V is TRBV28, with 9 bases fitting TRBD2. CDR1 MDHEN and CDR2 SYDVKM come from the germline V gene. CDR3 length equals 16 residues. The J segment lost 5 bases and the V segment lost 7 bases, leaving 11 bases of the junction unmatched.

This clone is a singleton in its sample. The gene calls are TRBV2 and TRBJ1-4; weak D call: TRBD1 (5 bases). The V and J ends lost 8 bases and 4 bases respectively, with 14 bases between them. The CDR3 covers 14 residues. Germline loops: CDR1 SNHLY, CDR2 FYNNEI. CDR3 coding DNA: TGTGCCAGCCGGGGGGGACGAGGTAATGAAAAACTGTTTTTT. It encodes CASRGGRGNEKLFF.

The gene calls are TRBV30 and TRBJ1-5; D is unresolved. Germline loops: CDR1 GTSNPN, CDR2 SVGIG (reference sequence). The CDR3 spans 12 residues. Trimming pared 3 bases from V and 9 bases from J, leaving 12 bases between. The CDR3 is CAWSWVRGPQHF. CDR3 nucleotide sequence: TGTGCCTGGAGCTGGGTCCGGGGGCCCCAGCATTTT. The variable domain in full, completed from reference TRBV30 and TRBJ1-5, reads SQTIHQWPATLVQPVGSPLSLECTVEGTSNPNLYWYRQAAGRGLQLLFYSVGIGQISSEVPQNLSASRPQDRQFILSSKKLLLSDSGFYLCAWSWVRGPQHFGDGTRLSIL.

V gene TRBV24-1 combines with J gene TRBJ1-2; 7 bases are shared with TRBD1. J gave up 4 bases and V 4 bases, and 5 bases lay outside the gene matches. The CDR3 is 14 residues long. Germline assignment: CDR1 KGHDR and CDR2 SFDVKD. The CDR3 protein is CATSETGSSYGYTF. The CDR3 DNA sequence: TGTGCCACCAGTGAGACAGGGAGCTCCTATGGCTACACCTTC.

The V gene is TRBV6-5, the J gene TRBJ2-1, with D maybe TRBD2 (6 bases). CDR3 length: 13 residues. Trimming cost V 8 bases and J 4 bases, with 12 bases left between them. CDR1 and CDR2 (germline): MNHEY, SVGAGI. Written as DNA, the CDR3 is TGTGCCAGCGCGGGCGGGGCATACAATGAGCAGTTCTTC. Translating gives CASAGGAYNEQFF.

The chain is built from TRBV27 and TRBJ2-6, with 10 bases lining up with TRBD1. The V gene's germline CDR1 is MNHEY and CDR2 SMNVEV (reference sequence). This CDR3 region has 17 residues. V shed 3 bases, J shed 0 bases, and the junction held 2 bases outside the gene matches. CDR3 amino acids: CASSFRQGASGANVLTF. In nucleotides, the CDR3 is TGTGCCAGCAGTTTCCGACAGGGGGCCTCTGGGGCCAACGTCCTGACTTTC.

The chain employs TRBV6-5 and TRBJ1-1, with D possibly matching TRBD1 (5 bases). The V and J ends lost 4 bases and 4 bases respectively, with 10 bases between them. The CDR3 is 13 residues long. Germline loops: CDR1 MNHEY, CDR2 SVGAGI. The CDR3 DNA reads TGTGCCAGCAGTTCTTGGGGGGGCACTGAAGCTTTCTTT. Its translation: CASSSWGGTEAFF.

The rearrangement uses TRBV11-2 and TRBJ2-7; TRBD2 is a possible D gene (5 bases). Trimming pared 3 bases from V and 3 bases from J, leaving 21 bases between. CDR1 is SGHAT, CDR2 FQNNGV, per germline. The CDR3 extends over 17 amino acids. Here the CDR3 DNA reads TGTGCCAGCAGCTTGCTACGGGGTATGATTCCCGGCTACGAGCAGTACTTC. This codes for CASSLLRGMIPGYEQYF.

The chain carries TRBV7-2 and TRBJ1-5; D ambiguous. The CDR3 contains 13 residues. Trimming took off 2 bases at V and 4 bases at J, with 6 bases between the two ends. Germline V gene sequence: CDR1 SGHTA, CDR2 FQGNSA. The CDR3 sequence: CASSLFGNQPQHF. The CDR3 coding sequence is TGTGCCAGCAGCTTATTCGGTAATCAGCCCCAGCATTTT.

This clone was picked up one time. The CDR3 spells CASRSGANTEAFF. Written as DNA, the CDR3 is TGTGCCAGCAGGTCAGGGGCGAACACTGAAGCTTTCTTT. The chain couples TRBV9 to TRBJ1-1; tentative D call: TRBD1 (6 bases). This CDR3 comprises 13 residues. V lost 5 bases and J lost 1, with 9 bases in between. The germline CDR1 and CDR2 sequences are SGDLS and YYNGEE.

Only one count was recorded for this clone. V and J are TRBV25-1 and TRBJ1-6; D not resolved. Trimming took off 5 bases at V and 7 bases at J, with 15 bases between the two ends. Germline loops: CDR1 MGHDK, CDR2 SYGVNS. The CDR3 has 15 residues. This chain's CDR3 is CASSKPDLTNSPLHF. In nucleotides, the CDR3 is TGTGCCAGCAGTAAACCGGACTTAACAAATTCACCCCTCCACTTT.

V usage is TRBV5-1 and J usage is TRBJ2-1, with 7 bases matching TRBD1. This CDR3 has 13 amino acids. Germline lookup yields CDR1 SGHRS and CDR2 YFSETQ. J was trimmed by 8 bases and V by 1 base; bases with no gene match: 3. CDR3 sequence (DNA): TGCGCCAGCAGCTTGAACAGGGGACATGAGCAGTTCTTC. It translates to CASSLNRGHEQFF. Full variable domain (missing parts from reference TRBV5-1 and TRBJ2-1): KAGVTQTPRYLIKTRGQQVTLSCSPISGHRSVSWYQQTPGQGLQFLFEYFSETQRNKGNFPGRFSGRQFSNSRSEMNVSTLELGDSALYLCASSLNRGHEQFFGPGTRLTVL.

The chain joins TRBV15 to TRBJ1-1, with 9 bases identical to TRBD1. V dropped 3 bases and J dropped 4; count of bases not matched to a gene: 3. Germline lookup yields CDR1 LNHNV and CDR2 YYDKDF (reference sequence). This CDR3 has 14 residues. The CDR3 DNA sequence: TGTGCCACCAGCAGGGGACAGGGTGGCACTGAAGCTTTCTTT. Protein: CATSRGQGGTEAFF.

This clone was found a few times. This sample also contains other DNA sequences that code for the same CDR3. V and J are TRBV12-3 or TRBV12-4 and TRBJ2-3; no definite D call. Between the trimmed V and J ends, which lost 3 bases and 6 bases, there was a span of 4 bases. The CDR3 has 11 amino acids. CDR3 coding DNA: TGTGCCAGCAGTTTTCGGGATACGCAGTATTTT. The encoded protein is CASSFRDTQYF.

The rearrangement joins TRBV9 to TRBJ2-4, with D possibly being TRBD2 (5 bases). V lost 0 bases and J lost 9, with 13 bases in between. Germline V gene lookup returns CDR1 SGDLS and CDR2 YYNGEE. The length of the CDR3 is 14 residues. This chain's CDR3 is CASSVEFRAGIQYF. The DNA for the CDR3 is TGTGCCAGCAGCGTAGAATTTCGGGCGGGCATTCAGTACTTC.

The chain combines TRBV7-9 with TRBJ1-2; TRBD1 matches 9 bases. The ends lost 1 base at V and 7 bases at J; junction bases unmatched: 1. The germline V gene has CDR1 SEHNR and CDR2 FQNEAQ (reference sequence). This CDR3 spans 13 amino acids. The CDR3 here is CASSLDRGPGYTF. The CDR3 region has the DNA TGTGCCAGCAGCTTAGACAGGGGGCCTGGCTACACCTTC.

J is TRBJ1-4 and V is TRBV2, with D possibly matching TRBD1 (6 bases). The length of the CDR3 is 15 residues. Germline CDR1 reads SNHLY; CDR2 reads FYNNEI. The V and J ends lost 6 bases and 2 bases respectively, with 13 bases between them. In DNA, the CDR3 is TGTGCCAGCAGCGACCGAGGACAGACTAATGAAAAACTGTTTTTT. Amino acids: CASSDRGQTNEKLFF.

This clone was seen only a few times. The CDR3 DNA sequence: TGCGCCAGCAGCACAGGGAGACAGGTCTTAAACTATGGCTACACCTTC. This sequence encodes CASSTGRQVLNYGYTF. The chain combines TRBV5-1 with TRBJ1-2; D possibly corresponds to TRBD1 (6 bases). Germline assignment: CDR1 SGHRS and CDR2 YFSETQ. V was clipped by 4 bases and J by 2 bases, with 18 bases between them. The CDR3 is 16 amino acids.

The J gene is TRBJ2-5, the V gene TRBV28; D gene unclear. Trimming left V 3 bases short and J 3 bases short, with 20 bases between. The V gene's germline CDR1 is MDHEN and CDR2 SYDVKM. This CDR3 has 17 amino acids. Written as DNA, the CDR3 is TGTGCCAGCAGTTTTTACGTTCTTGAGCGCCAAGAAGAGACCCAGTACTTC. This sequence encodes CASSFYVLERQEETQYF.

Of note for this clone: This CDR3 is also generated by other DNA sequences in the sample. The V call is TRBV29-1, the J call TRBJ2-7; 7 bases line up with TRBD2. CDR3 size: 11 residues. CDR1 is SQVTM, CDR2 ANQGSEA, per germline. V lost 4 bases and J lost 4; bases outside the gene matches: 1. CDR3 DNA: TGCAGCGTTGTCGGGGGGTACGAGCAGTACTTC. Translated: CSVVGGYEQYF.

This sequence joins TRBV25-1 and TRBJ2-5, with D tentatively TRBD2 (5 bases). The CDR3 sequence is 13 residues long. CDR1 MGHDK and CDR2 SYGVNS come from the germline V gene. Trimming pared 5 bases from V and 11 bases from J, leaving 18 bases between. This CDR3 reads CASSTSPGVGQYF. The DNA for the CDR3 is TGTGCCAGCAGTACCTCCCCCGGGGTCGGGCAGTACTTC.

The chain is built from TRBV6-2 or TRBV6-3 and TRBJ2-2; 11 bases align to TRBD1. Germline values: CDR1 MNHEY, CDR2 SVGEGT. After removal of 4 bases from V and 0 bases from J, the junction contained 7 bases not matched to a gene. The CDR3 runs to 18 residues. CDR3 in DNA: TGTGCCAGCAGTTCTCCGGGACAGGGGGGTCCGAACACCGGGGAGCTGTTTTTT. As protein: CASSSPGQGGPNTGELFF.

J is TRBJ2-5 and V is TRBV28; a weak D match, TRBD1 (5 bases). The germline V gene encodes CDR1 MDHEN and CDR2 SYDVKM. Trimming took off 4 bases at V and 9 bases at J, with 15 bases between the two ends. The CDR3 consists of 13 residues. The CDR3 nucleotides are TGTGCCAGCAGTTCTGGGGCCACGCCCGCCCAGTACTTC. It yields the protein CASSSGATPAQYF.

The CDR3 DNA sequence: TGTGCCAGCAGCTTAGGTGGAGGGGGGGGTCCGAACACAGATACGCAGTATTTT. Translation: CASSLGGGGGPNTDTQYF. The gene calls are TRBV7-6 and TRBJ2-3; D is possibly TRBD2 (7 bases). The V gene's germline CDR1 is SGHVS and CDR2 FNYEAQ. V lost 1 base to trimming and J lost 2 bases, with 19 bases between them. This CDR3 has 18 residues.

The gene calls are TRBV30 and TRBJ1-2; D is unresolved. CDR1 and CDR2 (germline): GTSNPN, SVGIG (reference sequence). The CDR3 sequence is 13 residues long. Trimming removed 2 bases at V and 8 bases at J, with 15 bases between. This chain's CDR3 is CAWSSTTHGGYTF. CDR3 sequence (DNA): TGTGCCTGGAGTTCGACGACTCACGGGGGCTACACCTTC.